This T cell receptor beta chain was identified in a study of blood T cell repertoires in COVID-19. Deletions cut 1 base from V and 4 bases from J, with 9 bases between. CDR3 size: 14 residues. The germline V gene has CDR1 SGHDT and CDR2 YYEEEE. Some clones are missing from TCRdb's copy, which holds only in-frame ones; the method was immunoSEQ multiplex PCR. The table has 200,000 to 250,000 clones, around 86% seen once. The gene calls are TRBV5-6 and TRBJ1-3; D gene unclear. Sequencing used peripheral blood. This clonotype originated in a woman aged 50 to 60 with COVID-19, enrolled during active disease. This chain's CDR3 is CASSLWLAGNTIYF. CDR3 coding DNA: TGTGCCAGCAGCTTGTGGTTAGCGGGAAACACCATATATTTT.